Below, one T cell receptor beta chain is given with its context. The data are from a study of monozygotic twins with inflammatory bowel disease. Germline V CDR1 and CDR2: MNHEY, SMNVEV (reference sequence). This CDR3 has 14 amino acids. For each CDR3 protein, TCRdb gives one entry from its re-call of the 5' RACE reads, without DNA. This listing includes approximately 210,000 distinct CDR3 sequences. The specimen was blood. The gene calls are TRBV27 and TRBJ2-1; TCRdb lists TRBD1, though no DNA is available to test this call. The receptor was derived from a human donor with ulcerative colitis or Crohn's disease, or a healthy co-twin of an affected twin (not recorded which). The CDR3 is CASRPSGNYNEQFF.